Reported below is one TCR beta chain. Recruitment covered under 25 US areas and drew participants whose ages spanned roughly 18 to 100 years. Symptom resolution, clearance, or two negative PCRs marked donors in Cohort 3 as recovered. The sample is drawn from a study of blood T cell repertoires in COVID-19. Study overall: The origin of the acute and convalescent COVID-19 samples was the United States, Italy and Spain. T cells, B-cell-depleted T cells, or PBMCs supplied cDNA or gDNA.

The table came from immunoSEQ multiplex PCR; TCRdb's copy has only in-frame clones and leaves some out. The table lists 300,000 or so clones, approximately 92% of them singletons. V lost 0 bases to trimming and J lost 2 bases; unmatched junction nucleotides: 11. The germline CDR1 and CDR2 sequences are SGHDT and YYEEEE. CDR3 length: 17 amino acids. The sequencing input was PBMCs or T cells enriched from blood (not recorded which). This TCR was recovered from a woman in her twenties or thirties who had recovered from COVID-19. V and J are TRBV5-6 and TRBJ2-7, with 7 positions matching TRBD2. CDR3 DNA sequence: TGTGCCAGCAGCTTGGTTCGGGGCGGGAGTGTTACCTACGAGCAGTACTTC. It codes for CASSLVRGGSVTYEQYF.